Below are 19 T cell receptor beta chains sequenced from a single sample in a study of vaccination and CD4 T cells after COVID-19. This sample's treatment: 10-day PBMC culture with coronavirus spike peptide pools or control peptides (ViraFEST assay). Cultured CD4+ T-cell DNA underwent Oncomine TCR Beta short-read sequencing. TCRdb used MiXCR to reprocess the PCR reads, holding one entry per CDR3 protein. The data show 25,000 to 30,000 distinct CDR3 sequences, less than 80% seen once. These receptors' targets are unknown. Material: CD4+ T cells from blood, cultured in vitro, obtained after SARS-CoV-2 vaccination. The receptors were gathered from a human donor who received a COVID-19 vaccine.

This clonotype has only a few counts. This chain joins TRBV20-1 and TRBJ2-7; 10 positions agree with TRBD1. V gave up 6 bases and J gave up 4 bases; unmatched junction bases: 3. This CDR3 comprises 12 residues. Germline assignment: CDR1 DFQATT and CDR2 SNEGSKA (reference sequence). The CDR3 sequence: CSATGQGYEQYF. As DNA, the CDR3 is TGCAGTGCGACGGGACAGGGGTACGAGCAGTACTTC.

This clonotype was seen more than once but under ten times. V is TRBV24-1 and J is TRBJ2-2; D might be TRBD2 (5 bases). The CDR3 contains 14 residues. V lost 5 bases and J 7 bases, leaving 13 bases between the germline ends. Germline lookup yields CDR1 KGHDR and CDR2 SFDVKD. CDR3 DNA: TGTGCCACCAGTGTTTCAGCGGATGTCGGGGAGCTGTTTTTT. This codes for CATSVSADVGELFF.

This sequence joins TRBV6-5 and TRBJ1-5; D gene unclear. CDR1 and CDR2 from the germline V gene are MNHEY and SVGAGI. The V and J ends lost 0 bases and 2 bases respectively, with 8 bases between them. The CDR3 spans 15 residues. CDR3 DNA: TGTGCCAGCAGTTACTCGACGCGCGGCAATCAGCCCCAGCATTTT. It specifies CASSYSTRGNQPQHF.

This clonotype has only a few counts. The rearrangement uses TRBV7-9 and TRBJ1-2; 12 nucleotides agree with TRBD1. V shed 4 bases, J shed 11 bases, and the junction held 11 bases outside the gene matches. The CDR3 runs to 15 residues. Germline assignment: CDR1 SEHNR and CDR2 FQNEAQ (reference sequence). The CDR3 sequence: CASSSPGQGAIRYTF. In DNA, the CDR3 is TGTGCCAGCAGCTCACCGGGACAGGGGGCTATCAGGTACACCTTC.

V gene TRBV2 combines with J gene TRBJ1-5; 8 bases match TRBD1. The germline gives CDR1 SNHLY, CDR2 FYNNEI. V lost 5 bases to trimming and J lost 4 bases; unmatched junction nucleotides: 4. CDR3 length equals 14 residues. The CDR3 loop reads CASSRTGNNQPQHF. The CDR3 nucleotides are TGTGCCAGCAGTAGGACAGGGAATAATCAGCCCCAGCATTTT.

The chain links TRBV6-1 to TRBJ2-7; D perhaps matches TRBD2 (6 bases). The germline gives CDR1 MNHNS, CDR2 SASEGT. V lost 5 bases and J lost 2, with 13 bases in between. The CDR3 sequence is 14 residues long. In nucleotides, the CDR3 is TGTGCCAGCAGTAACGGGGGTGGGGCCTACGAGCAGTACTTC. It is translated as CASSNGGGAYEQYF.

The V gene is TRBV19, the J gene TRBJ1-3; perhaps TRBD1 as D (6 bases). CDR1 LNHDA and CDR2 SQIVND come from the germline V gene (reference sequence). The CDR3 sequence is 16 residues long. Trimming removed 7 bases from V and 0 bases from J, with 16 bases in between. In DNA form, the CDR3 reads TGTGCCAGTACCATCGGGGGGGCGACCTCTGGAAACACCATATATTTT. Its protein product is CASTIGGATSGNTIYF.

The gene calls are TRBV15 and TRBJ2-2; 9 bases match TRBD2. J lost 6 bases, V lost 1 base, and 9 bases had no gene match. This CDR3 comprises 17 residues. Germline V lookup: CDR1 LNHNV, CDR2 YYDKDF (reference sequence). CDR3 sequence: CATSRGVRGGSAGELFF. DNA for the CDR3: TGTGCCACCAGCAGAGGGGTGCGGGGGGGGTCGGCCGGGGAGCTGTTTTTT.

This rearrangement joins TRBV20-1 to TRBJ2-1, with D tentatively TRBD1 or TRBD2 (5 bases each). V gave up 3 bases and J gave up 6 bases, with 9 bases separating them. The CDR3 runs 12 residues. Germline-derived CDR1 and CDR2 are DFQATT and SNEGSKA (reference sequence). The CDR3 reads CSARGVLNEQFF. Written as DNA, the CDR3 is TGCAGTGCTAGGGGGGTCCTCAATGAGCAGTTCTTC.

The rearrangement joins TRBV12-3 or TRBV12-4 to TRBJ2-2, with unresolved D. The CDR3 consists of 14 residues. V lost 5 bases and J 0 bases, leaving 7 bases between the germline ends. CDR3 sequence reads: CASSPGPNTGELFF. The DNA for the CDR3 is TGTGCCAGCAGTCCAGGACCGAACACCGGGGAGCTGTTTTTT.

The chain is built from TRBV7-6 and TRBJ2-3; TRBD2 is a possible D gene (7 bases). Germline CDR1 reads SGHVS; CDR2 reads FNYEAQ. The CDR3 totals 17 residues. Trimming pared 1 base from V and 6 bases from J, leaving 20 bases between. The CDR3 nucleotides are TGTGCCAGCAGCTTAGGCTACCGGACTAGGGGGTGGGATACGCAGTATTTT. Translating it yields CASSLGYRTRGWDTQYF.

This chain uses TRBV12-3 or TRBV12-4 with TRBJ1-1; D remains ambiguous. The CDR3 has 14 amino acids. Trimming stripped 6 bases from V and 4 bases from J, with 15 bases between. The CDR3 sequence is CASSRQEWSTEAFF. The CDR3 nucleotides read TGTGCCAGCAGCAGGCAGGAGTGGAGCACTGAAGCTTTCTTT.

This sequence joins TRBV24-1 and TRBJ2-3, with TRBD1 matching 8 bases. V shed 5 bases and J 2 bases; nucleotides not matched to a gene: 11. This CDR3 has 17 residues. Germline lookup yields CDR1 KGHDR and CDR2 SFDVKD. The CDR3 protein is CATSAVSGQDITDTQYF. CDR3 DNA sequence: TGTGCCACCAGTGCCGTATCGGGACAGGACATCACAGATACGCAGTATTTT.

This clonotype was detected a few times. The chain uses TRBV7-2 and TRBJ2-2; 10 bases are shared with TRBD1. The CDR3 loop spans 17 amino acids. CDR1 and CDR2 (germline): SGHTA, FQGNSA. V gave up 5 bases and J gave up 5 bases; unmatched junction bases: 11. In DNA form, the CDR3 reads TGTGCCAGCAGCACAAGACCTGGACAGGGGGGTACCGGGGAGCTGTTTTTT. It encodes CASSTRPGQGGTGELFF.

The DNA for the CDR3 is TGTGCCTGGAGTGGTGGAGGTGCCTTCTATGGCTACACCTTC. Translation: CAWSGGGAFYGYTF. The chain uses TRBV30 and TRBJ1-2; D is unclear. Trimming took off 1 base at V and 4 bases at J, with 13 bases between the two ends. CDR3 length: 14 residues. From germline, CDR1 is GTSNPN and CDR2 SVGIG (reference sequence).

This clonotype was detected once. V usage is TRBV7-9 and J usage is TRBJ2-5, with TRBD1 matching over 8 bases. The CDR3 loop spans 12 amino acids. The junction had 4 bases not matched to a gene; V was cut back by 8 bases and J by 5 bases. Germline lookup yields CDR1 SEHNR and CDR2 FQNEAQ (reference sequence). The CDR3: CASGQGGETQYF. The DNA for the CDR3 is TGTGCCAGCGGACAGGGTGGGGAGACCCAGTACTTC.

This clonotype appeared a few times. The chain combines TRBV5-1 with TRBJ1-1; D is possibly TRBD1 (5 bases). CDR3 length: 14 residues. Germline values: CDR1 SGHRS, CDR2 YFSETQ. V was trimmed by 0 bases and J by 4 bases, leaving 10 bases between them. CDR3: CASSLGGIGTEAFF. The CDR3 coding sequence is TGCGCCAGCAGCTTGGGGGGGATCGGCACTGAAGCTTTCTTT.

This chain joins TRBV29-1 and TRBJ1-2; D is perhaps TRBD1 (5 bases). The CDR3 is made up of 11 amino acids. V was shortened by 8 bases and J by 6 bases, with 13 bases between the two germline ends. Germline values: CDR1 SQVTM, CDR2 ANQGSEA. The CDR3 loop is CSHRGSDGYTF. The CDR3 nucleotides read TGCAGCCATAGGGGCAGCGATGGCTACACCTTC.

Written as DNA, the CDR3 is TGTGCCACCAGTGATTTTCCACAGGATACGCAGTATTTT. Its protein is CATSDFPQDTQYF. V is TRBV24-1 and J is TRBJ2-3; D unclear. The V end lost 1 base, the J end lost 6 bases, and 7 bases lay between the germline ends. Germline values: CDR1 KGHDR, CDR2 SFDVKD. CDR3 length equals 13 residues.